This paragraph covers one T cell receptor beta chain sequence. The antigen is unknown. Some clones are missing from TCRdb's copy, which holds only in-frame ones; the method was immunoSEQ multiplex PCR. The sample records about 92,000 clones, 75% to 95% being singletons. This CDR3 comprises 17 residues. Per the germline V gene, CDR1 is MDHEN and CDR2 is SYDVKM. The junction had 12 bases not matched to a gene; V was cut back by 5 bases and J by 8 bases. This record comes from a study of graft-versus-host responses after intestinal transplantation. Turning to the study itself: Recipients uniformly received anti-thymocyte globulin induction, followed by tacrolimus and steroids for approximately 3 years. General study points: Some patients had graft-donor T cell macrochimerism, and their allografts showed high graft-versus-host to host-versus-graft clonal ratios.

The rearrangement joins TRBV28 to TRBJ2-1; 13 bases are shared with TRBD2. Specimen: unstimulated CD8+ T cells sorted from spleen or lymph node cells, collected before intestinal transplant. The origin of this receptor is a human donor who received an intestinal transplant. Here the CDR3 reads CASSKIIGLAGVHEQFF. The CDR3 DNA reads TGTGCCAGCAGTAAAATAATTGGACTAGCGGGAGTGCATGAGCAGTTCTTC. The complete variable domain, with remaining parts taken from reference TRBV28 and TRBJ2-1, reads DVKVTQSSRYLVKRTGEKVFLECVQDMDHENMFWYRQDPGLGLRLIYFSYDVKMKEKGDIPEGYSVSREKKERFSLILESASTNQTSMYLCASSKIIGLAGVHEQFFGPGTRLTVL.